This T cell receptor beta chain was recovered during a study of T cell responses to AZD1222 COVID-19 vaccine. This CDR3 has 11 residues. Deletions cut 1 base from V and 5 bases from J, with 5 bases between. Germline V gene lookup returns CDR1 DFQATT and CDR2 SNEGSKA (reference sequence). Sequencing used immunoSEQ multiplex PCR; TCRdb keeps in-frame clones, though not all of them. The data contain about 190,000 clones, around 93% of them seen just once; the ten biggest clones take up roughly 9.2%. The sequence was obtained from an adult in good health. The genes are TRBV20-1 and TRBJ1-1; TRBD1 might be the D (5 bases). The starting material was peripheral blood, obtained on day 0 of AZD1222 vaccination. This CDR3 reads CSARGQTEAFF. CDR3 bases: TGCAGTGCTAGAGGACAGACTGAAGCTTTCTTT.